The clone carrying this T cell receptor (beta chain) has only a few counts. The data derive from a study of response to subunit inactivated influenza vaccine. TCRdb reprocessed the RT-PCR reads via MiXCR and lists one record per CDR3 protein. The sample lists 150,000 to 200,000 distinct CDR3 sequences, 12% occurring once. Germline CDR1 LNHDA, CDR2 SQIVND (reference sequence). V was trimmed by 2 bases and J by 0 bases, leaving 11 bases between them. The CDR3 consists of 16 residues. This same sample was also taken into another study, of T cells expressing NK-cell markers. From that paper: 5'RACE template switching with UMIs generated TCR beta cDNA. Clones of NKG2C+ T cells that had expanded were of unclear HCMV specificity.

The chain links TRBV19 to TRBJ2-1, with a weak D call TRBD1 (5 bases). This sequence was found in a man aged 45-60 years who received an inactivated influenza vaccine. This specimen consisted of CD8+ T cells sorted from PBMCs, obtained 11 to 12 days after vaccination. CDR3 sequence reads: CASSISGYSSYNEQFF. CDR3 nucleotides: TGTGCCAGTAGTATATCAGGGTATAGCTCCTACAATGAGCAGTTCTTC.